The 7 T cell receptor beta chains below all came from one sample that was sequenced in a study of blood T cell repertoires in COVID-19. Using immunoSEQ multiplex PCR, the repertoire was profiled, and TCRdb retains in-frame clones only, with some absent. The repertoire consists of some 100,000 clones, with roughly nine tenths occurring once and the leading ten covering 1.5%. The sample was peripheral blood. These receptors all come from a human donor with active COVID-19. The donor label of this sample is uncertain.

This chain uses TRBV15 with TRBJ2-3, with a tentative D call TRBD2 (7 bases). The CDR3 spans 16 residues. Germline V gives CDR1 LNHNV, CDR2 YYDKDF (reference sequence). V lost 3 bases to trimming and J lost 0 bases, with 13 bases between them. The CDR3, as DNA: TGTGCCACCAGCAGTTTCGCGGGGGCGAGCACAGATACGCAGTATTTT. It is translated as CATSSFAGASTDTQYF.

Here the CDR3 reads CATSDDLNTEAFF. CDR3 coding DNA: TGTGCCACCAGTGATGACTTGAACACTGAAGCTTTCTTT. V is TRBV24-1 and J is TRBJ1-1; D unclear. CDR3 length: 13 amino acids. The germline CDR1 and CDR2 sequences are KGHDR and SFDVKD. V was trimmed by 3 bases and J by 0 bases, leaving 4 bases between them.

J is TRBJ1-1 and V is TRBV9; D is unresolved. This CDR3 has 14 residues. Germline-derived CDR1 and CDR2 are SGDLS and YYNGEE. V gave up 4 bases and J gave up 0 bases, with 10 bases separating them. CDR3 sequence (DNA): TGTGCCAGCAGCCCCGACGGGGTGAACACTGAAGCTTTCTTT. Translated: CASSPDGVNTEAFF.

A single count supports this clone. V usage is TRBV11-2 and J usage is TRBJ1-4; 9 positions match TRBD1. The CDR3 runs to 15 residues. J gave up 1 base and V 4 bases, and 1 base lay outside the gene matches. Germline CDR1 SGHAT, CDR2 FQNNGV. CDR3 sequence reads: CASSSDRGTNEKLFF. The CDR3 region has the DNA TGTGCCAGCAGCTCGGACAGGGGAACTAATGAAAAACTGTTTTTT.

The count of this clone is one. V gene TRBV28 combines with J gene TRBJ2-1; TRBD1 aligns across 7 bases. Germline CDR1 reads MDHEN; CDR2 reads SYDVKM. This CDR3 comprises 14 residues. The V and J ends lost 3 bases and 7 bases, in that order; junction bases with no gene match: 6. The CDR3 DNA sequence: TGTGCCAGCAGTTTCACAGGGGAAAGGAATGAGCAGTTCTTC. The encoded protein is CASSFTGERNEQFF. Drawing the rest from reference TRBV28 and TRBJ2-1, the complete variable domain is DVKVTQSSRYLVKRTGEKVFLECVQDMDHENMFWYRQDPGLGLRLIYFSYDVKMKEKGDIPEGYSVSREKKERFSLILESASTNQTSMYLCASSFTGERNEQFFGPGTRLTVL.

The CDR3 reads CASSRGAGGAITEAFF. The CDR3 nucleotides read TGTGCCAGCTCCCGGGGGGCCGGGGGGGCGATCACTGAAGCTTTCTTT. The J gene is TRBJ1-1, the V gene TRBV18, with D possibly being TRBD1 (6 bases). V was clipped by 6 bases and J by 4 bases, with 21 bases between them. The CDR3 is 16 amino acids. Germline-derived CDR1 and CDR2 are KGHSH and LQKENI.

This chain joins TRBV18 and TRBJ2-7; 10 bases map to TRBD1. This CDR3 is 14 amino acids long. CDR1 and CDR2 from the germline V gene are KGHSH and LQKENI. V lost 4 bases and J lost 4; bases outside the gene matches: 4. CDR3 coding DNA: TGTGCCAGCTCACGTCCGGGACAGGGGTACGAGCAGTACTTC. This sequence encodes CASSRPGQGYEQYF.